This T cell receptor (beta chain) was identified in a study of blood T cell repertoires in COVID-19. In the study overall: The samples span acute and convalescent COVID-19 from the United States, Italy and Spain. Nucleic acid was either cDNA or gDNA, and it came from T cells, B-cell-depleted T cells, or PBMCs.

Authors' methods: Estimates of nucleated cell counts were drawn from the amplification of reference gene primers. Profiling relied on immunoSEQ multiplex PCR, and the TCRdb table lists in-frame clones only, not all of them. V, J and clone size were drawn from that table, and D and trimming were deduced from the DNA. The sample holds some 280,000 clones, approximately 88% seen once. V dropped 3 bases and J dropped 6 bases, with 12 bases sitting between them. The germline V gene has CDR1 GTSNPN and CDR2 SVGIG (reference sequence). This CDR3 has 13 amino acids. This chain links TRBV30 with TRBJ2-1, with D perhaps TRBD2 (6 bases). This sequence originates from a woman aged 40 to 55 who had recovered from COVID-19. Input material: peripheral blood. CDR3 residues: CAWRPTGGNEQFF. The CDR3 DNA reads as TGTGCCTGGAGACCTACCGGGGGCAATGAGCAGTTCTTC.